Reported below is one TCR beta chain. Its cognate antigen is unknown. This record comes from a study of T cell responses to AZD1222 COVID-19 vaccine. Germline V gives CDR1 SGHTA, CDR2 FQGTGA. The CDR3 length is 18 residues. V gave up 4 bases and J gave up 1 base, with 17 bases separating them. Findings and caveats of the study: Females made up more of the donors, who were largely white British, and clonal diversity may have come out too low. Only six people who got AZD1222 tested seropositive at baseline.

Doses given second, at about 4 or about 12 weeks, were pooled. The repertoire was sequenced with immunoSEQ multiplex PCR; TCRdb's copy has only in-frame clones and lacks some. Among about 150,000 clones listed, over 90% were seen once. V gene TRBV7-3 combines with J gene TRBJ2-6; D perhaps matches TRBD2 (5 bases). The material was peripheral blood, obtained 28 days after the second AZD1222 dose. The receptor's source is an adult who received the AZD1222 COVID-19 vaccine. The CDR3 loop is CASSSPQTGESGANVLTF. In nucleotides, the CDR3 is TGTGCCAGCAGCTCTCCTCAGACTGGGGAGTCTGGGGCCAACGTCCTGACTTTC.